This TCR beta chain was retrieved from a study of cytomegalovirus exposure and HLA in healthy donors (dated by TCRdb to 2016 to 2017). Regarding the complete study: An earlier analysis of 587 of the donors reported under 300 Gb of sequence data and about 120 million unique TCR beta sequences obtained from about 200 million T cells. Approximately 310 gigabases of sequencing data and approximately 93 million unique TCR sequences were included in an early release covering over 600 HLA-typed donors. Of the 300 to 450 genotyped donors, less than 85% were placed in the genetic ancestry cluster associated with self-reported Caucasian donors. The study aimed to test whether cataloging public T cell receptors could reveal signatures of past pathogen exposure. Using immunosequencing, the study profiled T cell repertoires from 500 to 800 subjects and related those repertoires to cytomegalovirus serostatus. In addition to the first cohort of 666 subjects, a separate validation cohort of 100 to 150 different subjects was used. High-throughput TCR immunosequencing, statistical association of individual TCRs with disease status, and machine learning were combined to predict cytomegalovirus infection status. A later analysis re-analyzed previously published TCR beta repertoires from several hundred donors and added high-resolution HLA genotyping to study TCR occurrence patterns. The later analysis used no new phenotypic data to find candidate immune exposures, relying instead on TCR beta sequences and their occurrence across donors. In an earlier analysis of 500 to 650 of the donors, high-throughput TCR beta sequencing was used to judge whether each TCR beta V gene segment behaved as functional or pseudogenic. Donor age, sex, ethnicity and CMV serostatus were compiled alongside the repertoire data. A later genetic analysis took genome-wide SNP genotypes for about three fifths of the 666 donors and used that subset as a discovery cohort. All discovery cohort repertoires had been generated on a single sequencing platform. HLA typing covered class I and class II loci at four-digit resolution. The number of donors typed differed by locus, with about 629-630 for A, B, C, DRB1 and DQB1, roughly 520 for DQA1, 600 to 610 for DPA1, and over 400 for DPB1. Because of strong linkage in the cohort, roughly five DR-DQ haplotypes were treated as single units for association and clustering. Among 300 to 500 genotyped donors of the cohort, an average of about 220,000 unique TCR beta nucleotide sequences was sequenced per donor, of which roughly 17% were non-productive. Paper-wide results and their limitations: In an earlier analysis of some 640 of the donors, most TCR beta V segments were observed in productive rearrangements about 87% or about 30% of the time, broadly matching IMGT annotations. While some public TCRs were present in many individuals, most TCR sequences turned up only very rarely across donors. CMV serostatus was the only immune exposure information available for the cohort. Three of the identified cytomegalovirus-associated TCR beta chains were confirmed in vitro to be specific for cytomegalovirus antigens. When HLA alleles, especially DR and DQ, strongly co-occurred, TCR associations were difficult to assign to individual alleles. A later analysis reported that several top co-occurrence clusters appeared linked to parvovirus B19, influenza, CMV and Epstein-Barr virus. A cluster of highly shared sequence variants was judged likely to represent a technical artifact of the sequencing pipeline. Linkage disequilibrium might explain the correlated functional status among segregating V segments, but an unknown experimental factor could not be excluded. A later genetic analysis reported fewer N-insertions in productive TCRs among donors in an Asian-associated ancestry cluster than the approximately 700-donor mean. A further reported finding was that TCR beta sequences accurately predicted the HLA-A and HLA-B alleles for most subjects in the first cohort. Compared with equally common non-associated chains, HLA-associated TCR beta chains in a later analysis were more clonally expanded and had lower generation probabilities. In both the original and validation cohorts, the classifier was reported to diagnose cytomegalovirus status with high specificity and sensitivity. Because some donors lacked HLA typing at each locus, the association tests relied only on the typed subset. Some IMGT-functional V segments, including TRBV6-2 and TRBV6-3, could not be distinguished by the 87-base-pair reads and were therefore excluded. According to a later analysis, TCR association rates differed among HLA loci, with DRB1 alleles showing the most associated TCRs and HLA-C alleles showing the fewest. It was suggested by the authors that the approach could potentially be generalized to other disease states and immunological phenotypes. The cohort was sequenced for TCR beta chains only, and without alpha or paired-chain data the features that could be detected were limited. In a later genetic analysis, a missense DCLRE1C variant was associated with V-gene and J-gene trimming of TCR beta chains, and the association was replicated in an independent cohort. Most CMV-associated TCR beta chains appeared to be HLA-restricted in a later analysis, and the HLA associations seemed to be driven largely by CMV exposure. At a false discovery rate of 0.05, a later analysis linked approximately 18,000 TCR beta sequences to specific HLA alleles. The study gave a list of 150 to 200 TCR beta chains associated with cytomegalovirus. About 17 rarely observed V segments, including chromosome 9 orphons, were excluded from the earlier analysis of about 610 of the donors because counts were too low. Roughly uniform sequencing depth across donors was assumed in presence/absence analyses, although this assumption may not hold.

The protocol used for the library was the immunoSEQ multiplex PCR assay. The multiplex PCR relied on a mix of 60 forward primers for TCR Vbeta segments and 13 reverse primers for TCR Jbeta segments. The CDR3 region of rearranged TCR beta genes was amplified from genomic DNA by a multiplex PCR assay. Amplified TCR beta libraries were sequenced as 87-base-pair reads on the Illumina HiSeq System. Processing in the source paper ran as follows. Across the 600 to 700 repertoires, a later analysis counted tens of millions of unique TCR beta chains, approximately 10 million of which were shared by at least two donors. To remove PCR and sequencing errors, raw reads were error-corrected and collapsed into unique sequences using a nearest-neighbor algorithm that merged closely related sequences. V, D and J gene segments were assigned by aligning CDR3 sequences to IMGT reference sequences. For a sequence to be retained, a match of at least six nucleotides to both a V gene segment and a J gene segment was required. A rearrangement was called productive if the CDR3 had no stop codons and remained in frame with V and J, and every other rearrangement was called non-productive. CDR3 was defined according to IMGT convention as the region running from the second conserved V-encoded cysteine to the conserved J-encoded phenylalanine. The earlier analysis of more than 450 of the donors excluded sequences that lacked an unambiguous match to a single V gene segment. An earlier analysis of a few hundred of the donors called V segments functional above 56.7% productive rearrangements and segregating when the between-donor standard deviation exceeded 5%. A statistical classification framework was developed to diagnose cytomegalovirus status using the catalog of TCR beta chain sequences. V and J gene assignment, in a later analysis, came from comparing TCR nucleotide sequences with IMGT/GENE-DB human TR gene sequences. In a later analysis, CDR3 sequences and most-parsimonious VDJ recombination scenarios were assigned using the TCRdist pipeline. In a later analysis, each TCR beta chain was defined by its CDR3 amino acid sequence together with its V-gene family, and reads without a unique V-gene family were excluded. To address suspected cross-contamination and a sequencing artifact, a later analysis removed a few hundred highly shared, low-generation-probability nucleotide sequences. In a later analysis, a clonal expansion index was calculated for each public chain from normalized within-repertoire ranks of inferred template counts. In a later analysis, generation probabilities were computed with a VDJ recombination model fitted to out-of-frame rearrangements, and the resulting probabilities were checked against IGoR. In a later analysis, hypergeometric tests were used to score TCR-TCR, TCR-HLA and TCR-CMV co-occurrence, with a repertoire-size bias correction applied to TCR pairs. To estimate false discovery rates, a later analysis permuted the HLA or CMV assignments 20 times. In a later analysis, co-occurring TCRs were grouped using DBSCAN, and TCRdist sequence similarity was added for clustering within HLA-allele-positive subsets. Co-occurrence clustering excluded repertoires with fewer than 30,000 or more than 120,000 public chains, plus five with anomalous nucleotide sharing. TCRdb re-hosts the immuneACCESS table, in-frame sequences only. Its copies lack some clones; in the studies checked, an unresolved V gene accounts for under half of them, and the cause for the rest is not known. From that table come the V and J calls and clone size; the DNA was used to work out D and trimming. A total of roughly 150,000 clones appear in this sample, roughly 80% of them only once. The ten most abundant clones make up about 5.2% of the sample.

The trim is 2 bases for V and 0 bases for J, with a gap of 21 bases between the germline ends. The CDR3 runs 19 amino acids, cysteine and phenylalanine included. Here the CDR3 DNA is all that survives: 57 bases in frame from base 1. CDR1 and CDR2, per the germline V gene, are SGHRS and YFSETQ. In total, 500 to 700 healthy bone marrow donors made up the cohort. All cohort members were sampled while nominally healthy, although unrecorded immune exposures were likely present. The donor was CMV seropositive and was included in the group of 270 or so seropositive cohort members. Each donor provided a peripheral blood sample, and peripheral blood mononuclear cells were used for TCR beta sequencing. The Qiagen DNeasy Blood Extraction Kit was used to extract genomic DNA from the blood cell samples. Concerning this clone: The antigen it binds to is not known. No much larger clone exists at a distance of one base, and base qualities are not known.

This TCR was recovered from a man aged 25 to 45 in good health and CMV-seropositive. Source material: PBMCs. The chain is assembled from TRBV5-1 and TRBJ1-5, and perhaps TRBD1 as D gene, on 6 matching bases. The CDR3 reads CASSFPRTVLGGSNQPQHF. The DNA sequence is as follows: TGCGCCAGCAGCTTTCCCCGGACAGTCTTAGGAGGTAGCAATCAGCCCCAGCATTTT.